This TCR beta chain was recovered during a study of blood T cell repertoires in COVID-19. How the authors handled the data: For nucleated cells, counts were estimated from reference gene primer amplification. The data were produced by immunoSEQ multiplex PCR, yet TCRdb's version contains in-frame clones alone and is incomplete. V, J and clone size derive from that table, while D and trimming were established from the DNA sequence. The table records around 130,000 clones, over 85% of them present only once. The origin of this receptor is a man aged 50 to 59 with active COVID-19. Sequenced sample: peripheral blood.

The CDR3 spells CASSVGPQANQETQYF. CDR3 sequence (DNA): TGTGCCAGCAGCGTTGGTCCACAGGCTAACCAAGAGACCCAGTACTTC. The chain is built from TRBV9 and TRBJ2-5; tentatively, D is TRBD1 (5 bases). The V and J ends lost 2 bases and 0 bases respectively, with 14 bases between them. Germline V gene sequence: CDR1 SGDLS, CDR2 YYNGEE. This CDR3 spans 16 amino acids. The variable domain in full, completed from reference TRBV9 and TRBJ2-5, reads DSGVTQTPKHLITATGQRVTLRCSPRSGDLSVYWYQQSLDQGLQFLIQYYNGEERAKGNILERFSAQQFPDLHSELNLSSLELGDSALYFCASSVGPQANQETQYFGPGTRLLVL.